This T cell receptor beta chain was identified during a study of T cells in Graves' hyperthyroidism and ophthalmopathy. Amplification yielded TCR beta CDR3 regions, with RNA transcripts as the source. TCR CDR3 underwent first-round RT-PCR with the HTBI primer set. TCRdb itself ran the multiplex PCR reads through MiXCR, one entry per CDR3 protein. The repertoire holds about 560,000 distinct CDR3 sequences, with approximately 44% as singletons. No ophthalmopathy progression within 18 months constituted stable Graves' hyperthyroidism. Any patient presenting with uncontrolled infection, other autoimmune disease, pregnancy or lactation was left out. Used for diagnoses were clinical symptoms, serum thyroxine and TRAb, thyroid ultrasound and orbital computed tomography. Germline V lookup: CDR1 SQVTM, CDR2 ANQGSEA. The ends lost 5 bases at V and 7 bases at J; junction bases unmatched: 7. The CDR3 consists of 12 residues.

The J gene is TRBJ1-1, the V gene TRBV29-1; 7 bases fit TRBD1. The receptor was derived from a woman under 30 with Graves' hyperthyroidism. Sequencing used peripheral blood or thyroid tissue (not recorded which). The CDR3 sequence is CSVKGATNEAFF. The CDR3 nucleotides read TGCAGCGTTAAGGGGGCAACTAATGAAGCTTTCTTT.